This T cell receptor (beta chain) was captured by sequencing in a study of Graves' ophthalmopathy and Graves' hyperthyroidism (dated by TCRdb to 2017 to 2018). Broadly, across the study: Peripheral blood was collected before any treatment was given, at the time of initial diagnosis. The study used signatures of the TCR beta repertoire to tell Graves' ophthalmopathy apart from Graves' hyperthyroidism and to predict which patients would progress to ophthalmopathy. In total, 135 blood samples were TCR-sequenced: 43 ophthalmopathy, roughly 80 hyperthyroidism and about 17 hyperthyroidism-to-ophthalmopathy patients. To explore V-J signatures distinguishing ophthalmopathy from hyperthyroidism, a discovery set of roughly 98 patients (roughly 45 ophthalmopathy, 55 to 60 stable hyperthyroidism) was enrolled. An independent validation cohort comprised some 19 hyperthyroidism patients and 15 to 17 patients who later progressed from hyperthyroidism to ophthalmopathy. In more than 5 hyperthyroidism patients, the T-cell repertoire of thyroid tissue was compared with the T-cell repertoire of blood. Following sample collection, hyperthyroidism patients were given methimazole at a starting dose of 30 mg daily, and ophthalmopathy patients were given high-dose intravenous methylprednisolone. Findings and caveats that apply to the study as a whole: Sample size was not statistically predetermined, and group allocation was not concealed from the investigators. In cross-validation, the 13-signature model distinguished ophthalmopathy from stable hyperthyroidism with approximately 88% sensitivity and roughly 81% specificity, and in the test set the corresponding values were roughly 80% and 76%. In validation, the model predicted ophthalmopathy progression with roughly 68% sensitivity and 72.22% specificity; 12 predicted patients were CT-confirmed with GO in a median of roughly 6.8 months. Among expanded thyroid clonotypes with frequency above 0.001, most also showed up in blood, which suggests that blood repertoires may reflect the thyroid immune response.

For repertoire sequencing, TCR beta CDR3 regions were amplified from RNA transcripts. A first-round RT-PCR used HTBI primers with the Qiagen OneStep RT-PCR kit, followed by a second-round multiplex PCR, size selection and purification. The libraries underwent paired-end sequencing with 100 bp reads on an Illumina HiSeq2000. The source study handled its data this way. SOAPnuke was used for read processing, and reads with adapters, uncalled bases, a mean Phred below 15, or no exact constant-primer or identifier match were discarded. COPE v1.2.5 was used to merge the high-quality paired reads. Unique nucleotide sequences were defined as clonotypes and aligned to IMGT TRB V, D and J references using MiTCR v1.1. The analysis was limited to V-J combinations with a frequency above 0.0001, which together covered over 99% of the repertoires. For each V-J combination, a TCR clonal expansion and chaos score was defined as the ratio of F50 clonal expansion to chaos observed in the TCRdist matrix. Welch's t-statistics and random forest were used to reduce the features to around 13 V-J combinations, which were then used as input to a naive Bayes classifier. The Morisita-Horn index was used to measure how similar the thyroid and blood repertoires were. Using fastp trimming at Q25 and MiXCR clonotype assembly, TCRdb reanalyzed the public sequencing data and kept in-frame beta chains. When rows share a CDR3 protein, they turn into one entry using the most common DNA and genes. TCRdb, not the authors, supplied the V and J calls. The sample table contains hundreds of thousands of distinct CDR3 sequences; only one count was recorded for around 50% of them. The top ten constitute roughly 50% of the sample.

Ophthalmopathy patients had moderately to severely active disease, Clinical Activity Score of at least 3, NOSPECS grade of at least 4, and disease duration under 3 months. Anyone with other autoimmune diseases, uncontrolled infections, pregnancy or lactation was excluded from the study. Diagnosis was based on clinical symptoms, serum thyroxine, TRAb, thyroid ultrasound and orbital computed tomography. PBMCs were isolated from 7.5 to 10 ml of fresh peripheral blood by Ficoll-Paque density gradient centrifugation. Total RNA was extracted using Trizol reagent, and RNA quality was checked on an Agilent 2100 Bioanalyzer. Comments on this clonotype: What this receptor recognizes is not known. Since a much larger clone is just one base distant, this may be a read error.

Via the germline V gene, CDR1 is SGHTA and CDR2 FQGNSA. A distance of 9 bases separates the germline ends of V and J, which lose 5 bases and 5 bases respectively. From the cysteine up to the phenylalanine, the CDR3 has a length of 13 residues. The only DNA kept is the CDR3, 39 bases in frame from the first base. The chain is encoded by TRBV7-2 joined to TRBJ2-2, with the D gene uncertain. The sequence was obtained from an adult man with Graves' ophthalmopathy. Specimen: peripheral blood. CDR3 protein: CASSPQSTGELFF. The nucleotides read TGTGCCAGCAGCCCACAGAGTACCGGGGAGCTGTTTTTT. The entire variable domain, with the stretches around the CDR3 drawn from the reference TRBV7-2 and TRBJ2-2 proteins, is GAGVSQSPSNKVTEKGKDVELRCDPISGHTALYWYRQSLGQGLEFLIYFQGNSAPDKSGLPSDRFSAERTGGSVSTLTIQRTQQEDSAVYLCASSPQSTGELFFGEGSRLTVL.